This TCR beta chain is drawn from a study of shared clonotypes between healthy human individuals. Across several immunoSEQ plates, the genomic DNA of each subset was split evenly. Authors' data handling: Because ImmunoSEQ provided only junction sequences with no quality scores, the filtering differed. Some clones are missing from TCRdb's copy, which holds only in-frame ones; the method was immunoSEQ multiplex PCR. Clonal size and the V and J genes are those of that table, whereas D and trimming came from the DNA. The sample includes over a million clones, approximately 97% of them seen just once. CDR1 and CDR2 (germline): SGHRS, YFSETQ. The CDR3 consists of 15 residues. V shed 0 bases, J shed 2 bases, and the junction held 2 bases outside the gene matches.

Source material: naive CD4+ T cells sorted from blood. The subset: CD45RA+ positively selected. The clonotype was recovered from a man younger than 45 in good health. The V gene is TRBV5-1, the J gene TRBJ2-3; 8 nucleotides line up with TRBD2. The CDR3 spells CASSLGSGITDTQYF. DNA for the CDR3: TGCGCCAGCAGCTTGGGTAGCGGGATCACAGATACGCAGTATTTT.